The clone carrying this TCR beta chain appeared many times. The record originates from a study of T cells in Graves' hyperthyroidism and ophthalmopathy. Amplified TCR beta CDR3 regions derived from RNA transcripts. The TCR CDR3 was amplified in a first-round RT-PCR using the HTBI primer set. One entry per CDR3 protein, called by TCRdb with MiXCR from the multiplex PCR reads. The sample consists of hundreds of thousands of distinct CDR3 sequences, about 15% of them appearing once. With 0 bases clipped from V and 2 bases from J, the junction kept 2 bases outside the gene matches. Germline CDR1 is ENHRY and CDR2 is SYGVKD. The CDR3 has 15 residues.

V gene TRBV10-3 combines with J gene TRBJ2-7; 9 nucleotides line up with TRBD1. The sequencing input was blood. The clonotype was recovered from a woman aged 18-30 years with Graves' hyperthyroidism. CDR3 DNA: TGTGCCATCAGTGAGTCGGGACAGGGTACCTACGAGCAGTACTTC. It codes for CAISESGQGTYEQYF.